Shown below are 20 T cell receptor beta chains from a single sample sequenced in a study of cytomegalovirus exposure and HLA in healthy donors. The PCR used 60 Vbeta and 13 Jbeta primers. Clones were read by immunoSEQ multiplex PCR, and TCRdb kept only the in-frame ones, dropping some. The sample lists some 87,000 clones, 60% to 80% occurring once. Sequenced sample: PBMCs. Every receptor here comes from a woman aged 45-59 years in good health and CMV-seropositive.

J is TRBJ1-4 and V is TRBV9, with D perhaps matching TRBD1 (6 bases). Germline CDR1 reads SGDLS; CDR2 reads YYNGEE. V lost 0 bases and J lost 5, with 8 bases in between. The CDR3 covers 14 residues. Here the CDR3 reads CASSVVGTNEKLFF. The CDR3 nucleotides are TGTGCCAGCAGCGTAGTGGGGACAAATGAAAAACTGTTTTTT.

The chain employs TRBV28 and TRBJ2-5, with TRBD1 matching over 9 bases. The J call is in doubt because the DNA end fits TRBJ2-7 better. The germline CDR1 and CDR2 sequences are MDHEN and SYDVKM. This CDR3 is built from 16 residues. The CDR3 DNA is TGTGCCAGCAGTTTGCTTACAGGGGGCTTGTCCTACGAGCAGTACTTC. Its protein product is CASSLLTGGLSYEQYF.

V usage is TRBV11-2 and J usage is TRBJ2-4; D is unclear. Germline-derived CDR1 and CDR2 are SGHAT and FQNNGV. The CDR3 runs 14 residues. Trimming pared 0 bases from V and 9 bases from J, leaving 12 bases between. Written as DNA, the CDR3 is TGTGCCAGCAGCTTAGAAGTGAGACAAGGCATTCAGTACTTC. Protein: CASSLEVRQGIQYF. The whole variable domain, remainder taken from reference TRBV11-2 and TRBJ2-4, is EAGVAQSPRYKIIEKRQSVAFWCNPISGHATLYWYQQILGQGPKLLIQFQNNGVVDDSQLPKDRFSAERLKGVDSTLKIQPAKLEDSAVYLCASSLEVRQGIQYFGAGTRLSVL.

The V gene is TRBV23-1, the J gene TRBJ2-7; D ambiguous. TRBV23-1 is an open reading frame, and its role is uncertain. V lost 4 bases and J 3 bases, leaving 10 bases between the germline ends. The CDR3 length is 13 residues. The CDR3 spells CASSPSPYYEQYF. The CDR3 nucleotides are TGCGCCAGCAGTCCATCACCCTACTACGAGCAGTACTTC.

This chain links TRBV9 with TRBJ2-6, with a possible D match to TRBD1 (6 bases). The V gene's germline CDR1 is SGDLS and CDR2 YYNGEE. V was shortened by 4 bases and J by 0 bases, with 11 bases between the two germline ends. The length of the CDR3 is 16 residues. This CDR3 reads CASSQGTNSGANVLTF. In DNA form, the CDR3 reads TGTGCCAGCAGCCAGGGGACAAACTCTGGGGCCAACGTCCTGACTTTC.

V gene TRBV4-1 combines with J gene TRBJ2-3; D remains unclear. Between the trimmed V and J ends, which lost 2 bases and 6 bases, there was a span of 12 bases. The V gene's germline CDR1 is MGHRA and CDR2 YSYEKL. The CDR3 is made up of 14 amino acids. The CDR3 sequence: CASSQRLPGDTQYF. The CDR3 DNA reads TGCGCCAGCAGCCAACGACTGCCCGGGGATACGCAGTATTTT.

The chain carries TRBV5-1 and TRBJ1-2, with unresolved D. CDR3 length: 13 residues. V was cut by 2 bases and J by 2 bases, with 7 bases left in between. Germline V gene lookup returns CDR1 SGHRS and CDR2 YFSETQ. The CDR3 here is CASSLNRNYGYTF. The CDR3 coding sequence is TGCGCCAGCAGCTTAAACAGAAACTATGGCTACACCTTC. Supplemented by reference TRBV5-1 and TRBJ1-2, the full variable domain reads KAGVTQTPRYLIKTRGQQVTLSCSPISGHRSVSWYQQTPGQGLQFLFEYFSETQRNKGNFPGRFSGRQFSNSRSEMNVSTLELGDSALYLCASSLNRNYGYTFGSGTRLTVV.

The chain joins TRBV9 to TRBJ2-1; tentatively, D is TRBD1 (6 bases). This CDR3 is built from 15 residues. Germline CDR1 SGDLS, CDR2 YYNGEE. V lost 2 bases to trimming and J lost 4 bases, with 13 bases between them. The CDR3: CASSVGAVSYNEQFF. For the CDR3, the DNA is TGTGCCAGCAGCGTGGGGGCAGTCAGTTACAATGAGCAGTTCTTC.

This clone was picked up a small number of times. The rearrangement uses TRBV4-2 and TRBJ2-3; 7 positions match TRBD2. This CDR3 region has 17 residues. The V gene's germline CDR1 is LGHNA and CDR2 YNFKEQ. Germline trimming cut 3 bases from V and 0 bases from J; bases unmatched to any gene: 9. The DNA of the CDR3 is TGTGCCAGCAGCCAGAAGCGGGACCTTATCAGCACAGATACGCAGTATTTT. Protein product: CASSQKRDLISTDTQYF.

The rearrangement uses TRBV9 and TRBJ2-1, with 9 nucleotides matching TRBD1. CDR1 is SGDLS and CDR2 is YYNGEE in the germline V gene. The CDR3 sequence is 19 residues long. Trimming at V came to 3 bases and at J to 0 bases, leaving 13 bases not matched to a gene. Here the CDR3 DNA reads TGTGCCAGCAGCGGGTGGGGGACAGGGTTTAGGAGCTCCTACAATGAGCAGTTCTTC. It specifies CASSGWGTGFRSSYNEQFF.

The genes are TRBV6-6 and TRBJ2-1; D might be TRBD2 (6 bases). V was shortened by 5 bases and J by 8 bases, with 10 bases between the two germline ends. The germline V gene encodes CDR1 MNHNY and CDR2 SVGAGI (reference sequence). This CDR3 comprises 12 residues. The CDR3 sequence is CASSPRRDEQFF. CDR3 coding DNA: TGTGCCAGCAGTCCCCGGAGGGATGAGCAGTTCTTC.

V is TRBV6-1 and J is TRBJ2-7; 7 bases map to TRBD2. The V segment lost 6 bases and the J segment 2 bases; nucleotides outside the gene matches: 7. Germline V gene data show CDR1 as MNHNS and CDR2 as SASEGT. The CDR3 extends over 14 amino acids. In DNA form, the CDR3 reads TGTGCCAGCAGGAAGAGCGGGAAGGCCTACGAGCAGTACTTC. Protein sequence: CASRKSGKAYEQYF.

V is TRBV29-1 and J is TRBJ1-4; tentative D call: TRBD1 (6 bases). The CDR3 has 16 amino acids. Germline V gene data show CDR1 as SQVTM and CDR2 as ANQGSEA. The V gene lost 7 bases and the J gene lost 0 bases, with 18 bases spanning the gap. CDR3 nucleotide sequence: TGCAGCGCCCTAGGGGCGGGGGCTGCAACTAATGAAAAACTGTTTTTT. Protein: CSALGAGAATNEKLFF.

The chain has TRBV5-1 and TRBJ2-7; TRBD1 matches at 8 bases. The CDR3 runs 12 residues. Germline loops: CDR1 SGHRS, CDR2 YFSETQ. V dropped 4 bases and J dropped 5; count of bases not matched to a gene: 2. CDR3 residues: CASSVTGDEQYF. CDR3 bases: TGCGCCAGCAGCGTGACAGGGGACGAGCAGTACTTC. Filled out from reference TRBV5-1 and TRBJ2-7, the complete variable domain reads KAGVTQTPRYLIKTRGQQVTLSCSPISGHRSVSWYQQTPGQGLQFLFEYFSETQRNKGNFPGRFSGRQFSNSRSEMNVSTLELGDSALYLCASSVTGDEQYFGPGTRLTVT.

V usage is TRBV10-1 and J usage is TRBJ2-7; TRBD2 might be the D (6 bases). Germline loops: CDR1 WNHNN, CDR2 SYGVQD (reference sequence). Trimming cost V 5 bases and J 1 base, with 15 bases left between them. This CDR3 has 15 residues. The CDR3 reads CASSTLRGSSYEQYF. DNA of the CDR3: TGCGCCAGCAGTACCTTGCGGGGTTCTTCCTACGAGCAGTACTTC.

The V and J genes are TRBV5-1 and TRBJ2-2; 9 bases map to TRBD1. The trim removed 1 base at V and 7 bases at J, leaving 5 bases unmatched. Germline V lookup: CDR1 SGHRS, CDR2 YFSETQ. CDR3 length: 15 amino acids. CDR3 sequence (DNA): TGCGCCAGCAGCTTGACAGGGGGCTGGGACGGGGAGCTGTTTTTT. It specifies CASSLTGGWDGELFF.

In its sample, this clone was seen a few times. V and J are TRBV2 and TRBJ2-5, with D unresolved. V lost 1 base, J lost 1 base, and 13 bases lay in between. The CDR3 runs to 16 residues. Germline CDR1 reads SNHLY; CDR2 reads FYNNEI. The CDR3 bases are TGTGCCAGCAGTGAAGGGCAGACACCCCCCCAAGAGACCCAGTACTTC. As protein: CASSEGQTPPQETQYF.

The rearrangement links TRBV7-9 to TRBJ2-2; possible D gene TRBD2, 6 bases. The CDR3 totals 17 residues. Trimming stripped 6 bases from V and 6 bases from J, with 23 bases between. CDR1 is SEHNR and CDR2 is FQNEAQ in the germline V gene (reference sequence). CDR3 sequence (DNA): TGTGCCAGCAGTCCACTTCGGGGCTATTCGGGAGCCGGGGAGCTGTTTTTT. It codes for CASSPLRGYSGAGELFF.

V usage is TRBV28 and J usage is TRBJ1-5, with D uncertain. Germline V lookup: CDR1 MDHEN, CDR2 SYDVKM. This CDR3 is built from 14 residues. V lost 6 bases and J lost 1, with 10 bases in between. In DNA form, the CDR3 reads TGTGCCAGCAGCCCGGGGTTGAGCAATCAGCCCCAGCATTTT. Protein sequence: CASSPGLSNQPQHF.

V usage is TRBV5-4 and J usage is TRBJ1-1; possible D gene TRBD1, 5 bases. Trimming stripped 3 bases from V and 0 bases from J, with 9 bases between. The germline V gene encodes CDR1 SGHNT and CDR2 YYREEE (reference sequence). This CDR3 spans 14 amino acids. The CDR3 spells CASSSQGMNTEAFF. CDR3 DNA sequence: TGTGCCAGCAGCTCGCAGGGAATGAACACTGAAGCTTTCTTT.